This TCR beta chain was sequenced for a study of blood T cell repertoires in COVID-19. Background on the study: The United States, Italy and Spain provided the acute and convalescent COVID-19 samples. T cells, B-cell-depleted T cells, or PBMCs supplied cDNA or gDNA.

Sequencing was performed with immunoSEQ multiplex PCR; in TCRdb, only in-frame clones are kept and a portion is missing. The sample comprises about 150,000 clones, 86% of which are singletons, and more than 3% rests with the top ten. CDR3 size: 16 residues. V lost 0 bases to trimming and J lost 5 bases; unmatched junction nucleotides: 8. Germline lookup yields CDR1 LGHNA and CDR2 YSLEER. This TCR was sampled from a man between 65 and 85 years old with acute or convalescent COVID-19. This chain links TRBV4-3 with TRBJ2-7; 9 bases fit TRBD2. Sequences were obtained from peripheral blood. The DNA for the CDR3 is TGCGCCAGCAGCCAAGACCGAGGACTAGCGCCCGACGAGCAGTACTTC. Protein product: CASSQDRGLAPDEQYF.